The 2 T cell receptor beta chains below all came from one sample that was sequenced in a study of T cell responses to AZD1222 COVID-19 vaccine. The data were produced by immunoSEQ multiplex PCR, yet TCRdb's version contains in-frame clones alone and is incomplete. The sample shows about 170,000 clones, around 91% of them seen only once. The sample was peripheral blood, taken on day 0 of AZD1222 vaccination. These receptors all stem from an adult in good health.

V gene TRBV21-1 combines with J gene TRBJ1-5; the table assigns TRBD1, which was not confirmed against the DNA. TRBV21-1 constitutes a pseudogene. This CDR3 is 15 amino acids long. CDR3 in DNA: TGTGCCAGCAGCACACAGGGGAATAGCAATCAGCCCCAGCATTTT. This sequence encodes CASSTQGNSNQPQHF.

The V gene is TRBV5-8, the J gene TRBJ2-2; no clear D. The CDR3 totals 16 residues. From germline, CDR1 is SGHTS and CDR2 YDEGEE. V dropped 0 bases and J dropped 6 bases, with 15 bases sitting between them. CDR3 protein: CASSLVGPITAGELFF. The CDR3 bases are TGTGCCAGCAGCTTGGTCGGACCGATCACGGCCGGGGAGCTGTTTTTT. The whole variable domain, remainder taken from reference TRBV5-8 and TRBJ2-2, is EAGVTQSPTHLIKTRGQQATLRCSPISGHTSVYWYQQALGLGLQFLLWYDEGEERNRGNFPPRFSGRQFPNYSSELNVNALELEDSALYLCASSLVGPITAGELFFGEGSRLTVL.